This T cell receptor (beta chain) was sequenced during a study of cytomegalovirus exposure and HLA in healthy donors. V shed 11 bases and J shed 1 base, with 12 bases lying between them. Germline V gene sequence: CDR1 SGHVS, CDR2 FNYEAQ. The CDR3 length is 13 residues. The PCR ran on 60 Vbeta and 13 Jbeta primers. Some clones are missing from TCRdb's copy, which holds only in-frame ones; the method was immunoSEQ multiplex PCR. The sample yields 160,000 or so clones, 60% to 85% seen once. This clone rates as medium-sized. What it binds is not known. The same CDR3 arises from other DNA sequences in this sample as well. Study-wide findings and caveats: Donors were assumed by presence/absence analyses to have roughly uniform sequencing depth. Later analysis suggested links between common viral pathogens and several top significant clusters. There was a cluster of highly shared sequence variants that was likely a sequencing artifact. Looking again later, the authors saw that most CMV-associated TCR beta chains seemed HLA-restricted.

V gene TRBV7-6 combines with J gene TRBJ1-5; possible D gene TRBD1, 6 bases. Sample: PBMCs. This TCR came from a man in his thirties or forties in good health and CMV-seropositive. The CDR3 DNA sequence: TGTGCCTCACAGGGTGGGAGCAATCAGCCCCAGCATTTT. This codes for CASQGGSNQPQHF. The full variable domain, in which reference TRBV7-6 and TRBJ1-5 provide the parts outside the CDR3, is GAGVSQSPRYKVTKRGQDVALRCDPISGHVSLYWYRQALGQGPEFLTYFNYEAQQDKSGLPNDRFSAERPEGSISTLTIQRTEQRDSAMYRCASQGGSNQPQHFGDGTRLSIL.